This is a list of T cell receptor beta chains from one sample in a study of cytomegalovirus exposure and HLA in healthy donors. Libraries were prepared by immunoSEQ multiplex PCR; TCRdb keeps only in-frame clonotypes and omits some of them. The data hold under 200,000 clones, with roughly 73% observed a single time. The sample comprised PBMCs. These receptors all come from a woman in her forties in good health and CMV-seropositive. Both conserved end residues are trimmed from each CDR3. A D gene is named only where the DNA matches it firmly.

TRBV5-4	TRBJ2-3	TRBD2	ASSKDSGRAGTDTQY
TRBV15	TRBJ2-1	-	ATSRARGPQYNEQF
TRBV7-2	TRBJ2-1	TRBD2	ASSSGLALGGQF
TRBV7-9	TRBJ2-3	TRBD2	ASSHIAGYTQY
TRBV21-1	TRBJ1-2	-	ATRGGEARKPNYGYT
TRBV6-5	TRBJ1-2	-	ASSYSGGSGRHGYT
TRBV20-1	TRBJ1-2	-	SVDRRGGYT
TRBV6-6	TRBJ2-3	TRBD2	ASSPSGVTDTQY
TRBV2	TRBJ2-1	-	ASSDFESSYNEQF
TRBV28	TRBJ2-3	-	ASRKGGDTQY
TRBV7-9	TRBJ2-7	TRBD2	ASSLITSDNEQY
TRBV7-8	TRBJ2-1	TRBD2	ASSPGLAGVGSYNEQF
TRBV5-1	TRBJ1-5	-	ASSLGAGNGYQPQH
TRBV7-7	TRBJ2-5	-	ASSPRSLGAKETQY
TRBV30	TRBJ2-1	-	AWSVSGTLNEQF
TRBV5-4	TRBJ2-5	TRBD1	ASSWTGLQETQY
TRBV27	TRBJ1-4	-	ASTTGQANEKLF
TRBV19	TRBJ2-1	-	ASSIRRIGGRSYNEQF
TRBV5-1	TRBJ2-7	TRBD1	ASSKGQGGYEQY
TRBV5-4	TRBJ2-7	TRBD1	ASSPRTGSYEQY
TRBV6-1	TRBJ1-1	-	ASRRQWNTEAF
TRBV18	TRBJ2-5	-	ASSPQRAGRSETQY
TRBV5-1	TRBJ1-2	-	ASSLASGDGGYT
TRBV9	TRBJ1-4	-	ASSVGGSYEKLF
TRBV2	TRBJ1-1	TRBD1	ASRGQGREAF
TRBV28	TRBJ1-2	-	ASSLYRVGANYGYT
TRBV27	TRBJ1-2	-	ASSSNGGGYT
TRBV2	TRBJ2-7	TRBD2	ASRHRLAPEQY
TRBV19	TRBJ2-3	-	ASNPGALSDTQY
TRBV5-8	TRBJ2-1	-	ASSLDFAGNEQF
TRBV6-5	-	TRBD2	ASRRTSLDEQY
TRBV7-2	TRBJ2-7	TRBD1	ASSQGQGAYEQY
TRBV18	TRBJ2-3	-	ASSPVLTDTQY
TRBV28	TRBJ1-2	TRBD1	ASRRDSNYGYT
TRBV14	TRBJ2-5	-	ASSQVSFGGSTETQY
TRBV6-1	TRBJ1-2	TRBD1	ASSEWTGSNYGYT
TRBV28	TRBJ2-1	-	ASKDPGGEQF
TRBV6-6	TRBJ2-7	-	ASSAPVGLGVGEQY
TRBV9	TRBJ2-1	TRBD2	ASSPRRTSGSSYNEQF
TRBV11-2	TRBJ2-1	TRBD2	ASSLASGSYNEQF